Below, 4 T cell receptor beta chains from the same sample are listed, as sequenced in a study of blood T cell repertoires in COVID-19 (dated by TCRdb to about 2020). Library construction relied on the immunoSEQ multiplex PCR assay. The immuneACCESS repertoire file appears here via TCRdb, limited to in-frame rearrangements. These files lack a portion of the clones; in checked studies, under half of the deficit traces to unresolved V genes, and the cause of the others is not known. Recorded for this sample are around 300,000 clones; about 88% of them occurred a single time. Jointly, the top ten make up about 3% of the sample. The sample taken for sequencing was PBMCs or T cells enriched from blood (not recorded which). These receptors came from a woman between 50 and 59 years old who had recovered from COVID-19.

The V and J genes are TRBV4-1 and TRBJ1-4, with 7 bases aligning to TRBD1. This CDR3 has 17 residues. Looked up from germline, CDR1 is MGHRA and CDR2 is YSYEKL. With 1 base clipped from V and 6 bases from J, the junction kept 11 bases outside the gene matches. In DNA form, the CDR3 reads TGCGCCAGCAGCCAAGGGTTTAGAGGGACAGAGGATGAAAAACTGTTTTTT. This encodes CASSQGFRGTEDEKLFF.

The chain employs TRBV6-5 and TRBJ1-6; TRBD1 aligns across 7 bases. Germline CDR1 MNHEY, CDR2 SVGAGI. The CDR3 has 16 residues. V was pared by 0 bases and J by 7 bases, with 6 bases of the junction left unmatched. CDR3 region: CASSYSPRTGNSPLHF. CDR3 coding DNA: TGTGCCAGCAGTTACTCGCCGCGGACAGGCAATTCACCCCTCCACTTT.

V usage is TRBV24-1 and J usage is TRBJ2-7, with D possibly TRBD2 on 5 matching bases. Germline lookup yields CDR1 KGHDR and CDR2 SFDVKD. The CDR3 has 13 amino acids. Trimming took off 2 bases at V and 5 bases at J, with 9 bases between the two ends. CDR3 coding DNA: TGTGCCACCAGTGATTCCGGGGTAGACGAGCAGTACTTC. Amino acids: CATSDSGVDEQYF.

The chain joins TRBV4-1 to TRBJ2-3, with TRBD2 identical over 8 bases. The CDR3 loop spans 15 amino acids. Germline assignment: CDR1 MGHRA and CDR2 YSYEKL. V lost 1 base to trimming and J lost 2 bases; unmatched junction nucleotides: 2. This CDR3 is CASSQGLASTDTQYF. In DNA, the CDR3 is TGCGCCAGCAGCCAAGGACTAGCGTCCACAGATACGCAGTATTTT.